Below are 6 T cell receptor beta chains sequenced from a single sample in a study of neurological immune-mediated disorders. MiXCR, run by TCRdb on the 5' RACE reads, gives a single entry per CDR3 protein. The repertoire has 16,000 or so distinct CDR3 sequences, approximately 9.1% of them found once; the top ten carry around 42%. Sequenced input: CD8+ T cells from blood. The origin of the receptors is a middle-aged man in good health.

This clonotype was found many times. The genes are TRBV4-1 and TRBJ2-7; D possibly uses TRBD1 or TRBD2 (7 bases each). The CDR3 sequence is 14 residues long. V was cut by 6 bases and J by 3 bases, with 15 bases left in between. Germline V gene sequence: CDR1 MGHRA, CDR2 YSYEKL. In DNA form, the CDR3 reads TGCGCCAGCAGTACTTCAGGGGGGGTCTACGAGCAGTACTTC. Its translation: CASSTSGGVYEQYF.

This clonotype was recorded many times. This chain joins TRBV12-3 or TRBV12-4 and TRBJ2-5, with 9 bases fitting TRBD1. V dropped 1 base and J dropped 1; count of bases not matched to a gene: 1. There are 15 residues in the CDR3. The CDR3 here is CASSLEGQGQETQYF. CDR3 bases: TGTGCCAGCAGTTTAGAGGGACAGGGCCAAGAGACCCAGTACTTC.

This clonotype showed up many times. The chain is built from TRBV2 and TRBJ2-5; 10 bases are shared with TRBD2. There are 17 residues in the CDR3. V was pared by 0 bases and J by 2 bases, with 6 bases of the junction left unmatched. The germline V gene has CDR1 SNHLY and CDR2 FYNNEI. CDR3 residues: CASSEALGTSAQETQYF. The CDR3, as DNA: TGTGCCAGCAGTGAAGCGCTGGGGACTAGCGCTCAAGAGACCCAGTACTTC.

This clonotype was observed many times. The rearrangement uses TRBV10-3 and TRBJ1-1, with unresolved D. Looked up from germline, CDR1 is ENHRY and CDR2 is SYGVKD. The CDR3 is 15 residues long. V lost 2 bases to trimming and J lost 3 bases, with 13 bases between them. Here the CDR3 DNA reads TGTGCCATCAGTGAGGGCGAACAGACGGACACTGAAGCTTTCTTT. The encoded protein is CAISEGEQTDTEAFF.

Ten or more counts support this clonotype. The CDR3 nucleotides read TGTGCCAGCAGTTTAAGCCAAGCCTACGAGCAGTACTTC. As protein: CASSLSQAYEQYF. The chain joins TRBV27 to TRBJ2-7; D not certain. Germline V gene data show CDR1 as MNHEY and CDR2 as SMNVEV (reference sequence). Trimming shortened V by 2 bases and J by 2 bases, and 7 bases separated the two germline ends. The CDR3 contains 13 residues.

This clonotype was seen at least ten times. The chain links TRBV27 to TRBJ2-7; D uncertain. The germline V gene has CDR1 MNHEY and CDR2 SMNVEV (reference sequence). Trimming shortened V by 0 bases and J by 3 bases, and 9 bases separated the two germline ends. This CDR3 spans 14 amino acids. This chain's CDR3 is CASSLSSDGYEQYF. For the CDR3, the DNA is TGTGCCAGCAGTTTATCATCGGACGGCTACGAGCAGTACTTC.